These 3 T cell receptor beta chains were sequenced from one sample in a study of a mutant IDH1 vaccine in newly diagnosed glioma. Time point specified: baseline, week 1 (first vaccination visit). Specified treatment: pre-vaccination baseline after standard-of-care therapy. Assay: immunoSEQ multiplex PCR; the TCRdb copy retains only in-frame clones and omits some. The sample lists about 16,000 clones, approximately 80% occurring once. Here the sequenced sample was PBMCs, taken from a glioma patient treated with radiotherapy, temozolomide or both. The receptors originated from a man between 35 and 55 years old with glioma.

This rearrangement joins TRBV5-4 to TRBJ1-2; D uncertain. Germline V gene lookup returns CDR1 SGHNT and CDR2 YYREEE (reference sequence). CDR3 size: 14 residues. The V and J ends lost 4 bases and 0 bases respectively, with 10 bases between them. The CDR3, as DNA: TGTGCCAGCAGCGCCTCGGGTGCTAACTATGGCTACACCTTC. Protein: CASSASGANYGYTF.

This chain connects TRBV2 to TRBJ2-3, with 14 bases aligning to TRBD2. The CDR3 runs to 17 residues. Germline CDR1 reads SNHLY; CDR2 reads FYNNEI. The V and J ends lost 1 base and 3 bases, in that order; junction bases with no gene match: 3. The CDR3 nucleotides read TGTGCCAGCAGTGAAGGGGGACTAGCGGGAGAGACAGATACGCAGTATTTT. Protein sequence: CASSEGGLAGETDTQYF.

This clone has a handful of counts. The chain joins TRBV5-1 to TRBJ2-1, with TRBD2 identical over 12 bases. This CDR3 spans 17 amino acids. V trimming: 4 bases; J trimming: 2 bases; junction bases outside the gene matches: 7. Germline V gene sequence: CDR1 SGHRS, CDR2 YFSETQ. CDR3 amino acids: CASSGLAGGPAYNEQFF. DNA for the CDR3: TGCGCCAGCAGCGGGCTAGCGGGAGGGCCGGCCTACAATGAGCAGTTCTTC.